Each of the 27 T cell receptor beta chains below was sequenced from the same sample in a study of blood T cell repertoires in COVID-19. Sequencing was performed with immunoSEQ multiplex PCR; in TCRdb, only in-frame clones are kept and a portion is missing. In the table there are a few hundred thousand clones, about 88% of which are singletons. Source material: peripheral blood. These TCRs come from a man in his forties or fifties with acute or convalescent COVID-19.

J is TRBJ2-3 and V is TRBV28, with TRBD2 as a possible D gene (6 bases). The V gene's germline CDR1 is MDHEN and CDR2 SYDVKM. The ends were cut back, 4 bases at V and 0 bases at J, with 11 bases in the middle. This CDR3 is built from 15 residues. DNA of the CDR3: TGTGCCAGCAGTTGGGACTCACCTAGCACAGATACGCAGTATTTT. Amino acid sequence: CASSWDSPSTDTQYF.

This clone has only one observation. The gene calls are TRBV7-2 and TRBJ2-7, with a tentative D call TRBD2 (5 bases). The CDR3 loop spans 15 amino acids. The V gene lost 1 base and the J gene lost 0 bases, with 10 bases spanning the gap. The germline gives CDR1 SGHTA, CDR2 FQGNSA. The chain's CDR3 is CASSLEVGSSYEQYF. The CDR3 DNA is TGTGCCAGCAGCTTAGAGGTGGGGAGCTCCTACGAGCAGTACTTC.

This clone came up a few times. The chain uses TRBV7-9 and TRBJ1-4; D gene uncertain. V shed 1 base and J shed 10 bases, with 10 bases lying between them. CDR1 is SEHNR and CDR2 is FQNEAQ in the germline V gene (reference sequence). The CDR3 length is 13 residues. CDR3 DNA: TGTGCCAGCAGCTTAGGCAGTCGTGGAAAACTGTTTTTT. It encodes CASSLGSRGKLFF.

Only a few counts were recorded for this clone. The chain recombines TRBV24-1 with TRBJ2-3; D not certain. The ends were cut back, 4 bases at V and 0 bases at J, with 4 bases in the middle. CDR1 KGHDR and CDR2 SFDVKD come from the germline V gene. The CDR3 extends over 13 amino acids. CDR3 DNA sequence: TGTGCCACCAGTGACCCTAGCACAGATACGCAGTATTTT. Residues: CATSDPSTDTQYF.

Worth noting for this clone: One end of the junction fails to match germline, which may point to a read error. The CDR3 DNA reads TGTGCCCGCAGCTTGGGGGGCGGGGGACTCTACGAGCAGTACTTC. Amino acid sequence: CARSLGGGGLYEQYF. The gene calls are TRBV5-6 and TRBJ2-7; a weak D match, TRBD2 (7 bases). Germline loops: CDR1 SGHDT, CDR2 YYEEEE. The CDR3 consists of 15 residues.

This chain uses TRBV7-3 with TRBJ2-1; TRBD1 agrees at 9 bases. Germline-derived CDR1 and CDR2 are SGHTA and FQGTGA. The CDR3 is 15 amino acids. With V trimmed by 4 bases and J by 7 bases, 8 bases remained unmatched. For the CDR3, the DNA is TGTGCCAGCAGCTCCGGGGGGACAGGGAAGAATGAGCAGTTCTTC. It yields the protein CASSSGGTGKNEQFF.

This clone was detected once. The CDR3 loop is CASSQIPLAGQETQYF. The CDR3 coding sequence is TGTGCCAGTAGTCAAATCCCCCTAGCCGGCCAAGAGACCCAGTACTTC. V usage is TRBV19 and J usage is TRBJ2-5; D might be TRBD2 (5 bases). V was shortened by 5 bases and J by 1 base, with 17 bases between the two germline ends. CDR3 length equals 16 residues. The germline V gene encodes CDR1 LNHDA and CDR2 SQIVND (reference sequence).

The chain recombines TRBV3-1 (or the pseudogene TRBV3-2) with TRBJ2-1; 8 bases line up with TRBD1. Germline-derived CDR1 and CDR2 are LGHDT and YNNKEL (reference sequence). The CDR3 contains 14 residues. V dropped 5 bases and J dropped 6; count of bases not matched to a gene: 6. The CDR3 region has the DNA TGTGCCAGCAGCTTAAGGACAGGGCGCAATGAGCAGTTCTTC. Amino acid sequence: CASSLRTGRNEQFF.

The chain links TRBV7-9 to TRBJ2-4, with D perhaps matching TRBD1 (6 bases). Germline V gene sequence: CDR1 SEHNR, CDR2 FQNEAQ (reference sequence). The CDR3 spans 15 residues. Trimming pared 6 bases from V and 4 bases from J, leaving 16 bases between. CDR3 sequence reads: CASSSPGHGKNIQYF. CDR3 nucleotide sequence: TGTGCCAGCAGTTCGCCGGGACACGGGAAAAACATTCAGTACTTC.

The chain couples TRBV7-9 to TRBJ2-1; 11 nucleotides match TRBD2. The CDR3 loop spans 15 amino acids. The germline V gene has CDR1 SEHNR and CDR2 FQNEAQ (reference sequence). V dropped 3 bases and J dropped 5; count of bases not matched to a gene: 3. The CDR3 protein is CASSFLAGGNNEQFF. The CDR3, as DNA: TGTGCCAGCAGCTTCTTAGCGGGGGGGAACAATGAGCAGTTCTTC.

J is TRBJ1-1 and V is TRBV6-1; the D gene is possibly TRBD1 (6 bases). V shed 3 bases and J shed 5 bases, with 16 bases lying between them. There are 15 residues in the CDR3. Germline-derived CDR1 and CDR2 are MNHNS and SASEGT. In nucleotides, the CDR3 is TGTGCCAGCAGTGAGGCGGGGGGGGCCAGTACTGAAGCTTTCTTT. It specifies CASSEAGGASTEAFF.

This chain connects TRBV4-2 to TRBJ1-6; D not certain. The CDR3 is 13 amino acids. Germline V gene lookup returns CDR1 LGHNA and CDR2 YNFKEQ. Trimming took 1 base from V and 8 from J, leaving 6 bases between them. Written as DNA, the CDR3 is TGTGCCAGCAGCCAAGCCCGGGATTCACCCCTCCACTTT. It translates to CASSQARDSPLHF.

The chain recombines TRBV27 with TRBJ2-1; 7 bases agree with TRBD1. V gave up 5 bases and J gave up 0 bases; unmatched junction bases: 13. The V gene's germline CDR1 is MNHEY and CDR2 SMNVEV (reference sequence). The CDR3 contains 18 residues. The CDR3, as DNA: TGTGCCAGCAGTCCCTCTCCACAGACAGGGAGCTCCTACAATGAGCAGTTCTTC. As protein: CASSPSPQTGSSYNEQFF.

The chain carries TRBV6-2 or TRBV6-3 and TRBJ1-5; D is undetermined. CDR1 and CDR2 (germline): MNHEY, SVGEGT. The CDR3 sequence is 15 residues long. The V end lost 2 bases, the J end lost 5 bases, and 13 bases lay between the germline ends. The CDR3 here is CASSYEGPGHQPQHF. The CDR3 DNA is TGTGCCAGCAGTTACGAGGGTCCCGGGCATCAGCCCCAGCATTTT.

The chain carries TRBV3-1 (or the pseudogene TRBV3-2) and TRBJ2-1; tentative D call: TRBD2 (5 bases). V was shortened by 4 bases and J by 8 bases, with 18 bases between the two germline ends. Germline lookup yields CDR1 LGHDT and CDR2 YNNKEL (reference sequence). This CDR3 has 15 amino acids. CDR3 residues: CASSLSRGNLDEQFF. The CDR3 DNA reads TGTGCCAGCAGCCTTAGTCGGGGTAATTTAGATGAGCAGTTCTTC.

The chain links TRBV5-5 to TRBJ1-2, with TRBD1 as a possible D gene (5 bases). V lost 0 bases and J lost 2, with 8 bases in between. The CDR3 runs to 14 residues. The germline V gene has CDR1 SGHKS and CDR2 YYEKEE (reference sequence). The CDR3 spells CASSLAPGNYGYTF. The CDR3 nucleotides read TGTGCCAGCAGCTTGGCCCCAGGGAACTATGGCTACACCTTC.

The chain has TRBV5-1 and TRBJ1-5; TRBD1 aligns across 7 bases. Looked up from germline, CDR1 is SGHRS and CDR2 is YFSETQ. CDR3 length equals 14 residues. Germline trimming cut 1 base from V and 8 bases from J; bases unmatched to any gene: 6. The CDR3: CASSLTGEQKPQHF. The CDR3 nucleotides are TGCGCCAGCAGCTTGACAGGGGAACAGAAGCCCCAGCATTTT. The full variable domain, completed using reference TRBV5-1 and TRBJ1-5, is KAGVTQTPRYLIKTRGQQVTLSCSPISGHRSVSWYQQTPGQGLQFLFEYFSETQRNKGNFPGRFSGRQFSNSRSEMNVSTLELGDSALYLCASSLTGEQKPQHFGDGTRLSIL.

The chain joins TRBV4-3 to TRBJ2-7; D is perhaps TRBD1 (6 bases). V was pared by 1 base and J by 4 bases, with 11 bases between. CDR1 is LGHNA and CDR2 is YSLEER in the germline V gene. The CDR3 is 14 residues long. As DNA, the CDR3 is TGCGCCAGCAGCCAAGCCTACAGGGATTACGAGCAGTACTTC. Residues: CASSQAYRDYEQYF.

This chain links TRBV19 with TRBJ2-3, with D possibly matching TRBD1 (6 bases). Germline CDR1 is LNHDA and CDR2 is SQIVND (reference sequence). The CDR3 contains 14 residues. V was pared by 3 bases and J by 4 bases, with 11 bases between. DNA of the CDR3: TGTGCCAGTAGTATGCTACAGGGCGCAGATACGCAGTATTTT. Its translation is CASSMLQGADTQYF. The full variable domain, with the rest looked up from reference TRBV19 and TRBJ2-3, is DGGITQSPKYLFRKEGQNVTLSCEQNLNHDAMYWYRQDPGQGLRLIYYSQIVNDFQKGDIAEGYSVSREKKESFPLTVTSAQKNPTAFYLCASSMLQGADTQYFGPGTRLTVL.

This sequence joins TRBV5-1 and TRBJ1-1; D perhaps matches TRBD1 (5 bases). The V gene lost 4 bases and the J gene lost 6 bases, with 16 bases spanning the gap. Per the germline V gene, CDR1 is SGHRS and CDR2 is YFSETQ. The CDR3 has 14 residues. The CDR3 reads CASSVTVVNAEAFF. The CDR3 coding sequence is TGCGCCAGCAGCGTGACAGTGGTTAACGCTGAAGCTTTCTTT.

The rearrangement uses TRBV28 and TRBJ2-3, with TRBD1 as a possible D gene (6 bases). Trimming stripped 4 bases from V and 2 bases from J, with 10 bases between. The CDR3 has 14 residues. The germline V gene encodes CDR1 MDHEN and CDR2 SYDVKM. CDR3 sequence (DNA): TGTGCCAGCAGTTCGACAGGCCACACAGATACGCAGTATTTT. Translating gives CASSSTGHTDTQYF.

The chain is built from TRBV12-3 or TRBV12-4 and TRBJ1-1; D perhaps matches TRBD1 (5 bases). The V gene lost 1 base and the J gene lost 8 bases, with 11 bases spanning the gap. The length of the CDR3 is 13 residues. CDR3 coding DNA: TGTGCCAGCAGTTTAGGACAGAACCTCGAAGCTTTCTTT. This codes for CASSLGQNLEAFF.

The chain carries TRBV13 and TRBJ1-2; TRBD1 aligns across 8 bases. The CDR3 is 15 residues long. Per germline, CDR1 PRHDT and CDR2 FYEKMQ (reference sequence). Losses at the gene ends were 5 bases for V and 3 bases for J; bases not matched to a gene: 8. This CDR3 reads CASSRTGFLDYGYTF. The CDR3 coding sequence is TGTGCCAGCAGCCGGACAGGGTTCTTGGACTATGGCTACACCTTC.

This chain connects TRBV24-1 to TRBJ2-1; 14 nucleotides align to TRBD2. Unmatched junction bases numbered 0, after V lost 2 bases and J lost 7 bases. Germline V gives CDR1 KGHDR, CDR2 SFDVKD. The CDR3 loop spans 15 amino acids. CDR3 region: CATSDWTSGGNEQFF. The CDR3 bases are TGTGCCACCAGTGATTGGACTAGCGGGGGGAATGAGCAGTTCTTC.

This chain connects TRBV7-9 to TRBJ1-6; unclear D gene. CDR1 and CDR2 (germline): SEHNR, FQNEAQ (reference sequence). Trimming pared 1 base from V and 6 bases from J, leaving 10 bases between. The CDR3 is 15 amino acids. The DNA of the CDR3 is TGTGCCAGCAGCTTAGTAGGCGGCCTTAATTCACCCCTCCACTTT. Its protein product is CASSLVGGLNSPLHF.

In DNA, the CDR3 is TGTGCCAGCTCATCGACAGAGCCCCACTATTACAATGAGCAGTTCTTC. Residues: CASSSTEPHYYNEQFF. V gene TRBV18 combines with J gene TRBJ2-1, with D possibly TRBD1 on 5 matching bases. The germline V gene encodes CDR1 KGHSH and CDR2 LQKENI. V lost 5 bases and J lost 4, with 18 bases in between. The CDR3 extends over 16 amino acids. The full variable domain, completed using reference TRBV18 and TRBJ2-1, is NAGVMQNPRHLVRRRGQEARLRCSPMKGHSHVYWYRQLPEEGLKFMVYLQKENIIDESGMPKERFSAEFPKEGPSILRIQQVVRGDSAAYFCASSSTEPHYYNEQFFGPGTRLTVL.

This clone was found once. The V and J genes are TRBV5-6 and TRBJ2-1; 8 positions agree with TRBD2. Germline V gene data show CDR1 as SGHDT and CDR2 as YYEEEE. Unmatched junction bases numbered 4, after V lost 2 bases and J lost 0 bases. The CDR3 runs to 16 residues. In DNA form, the CDR3 reads TGTGCCAGCAGCTTTTTGGGGACTAGCTCCTACAATGAGCAGTTCTTC. This sequence encodes CASSFLGTSSYNEQFF.